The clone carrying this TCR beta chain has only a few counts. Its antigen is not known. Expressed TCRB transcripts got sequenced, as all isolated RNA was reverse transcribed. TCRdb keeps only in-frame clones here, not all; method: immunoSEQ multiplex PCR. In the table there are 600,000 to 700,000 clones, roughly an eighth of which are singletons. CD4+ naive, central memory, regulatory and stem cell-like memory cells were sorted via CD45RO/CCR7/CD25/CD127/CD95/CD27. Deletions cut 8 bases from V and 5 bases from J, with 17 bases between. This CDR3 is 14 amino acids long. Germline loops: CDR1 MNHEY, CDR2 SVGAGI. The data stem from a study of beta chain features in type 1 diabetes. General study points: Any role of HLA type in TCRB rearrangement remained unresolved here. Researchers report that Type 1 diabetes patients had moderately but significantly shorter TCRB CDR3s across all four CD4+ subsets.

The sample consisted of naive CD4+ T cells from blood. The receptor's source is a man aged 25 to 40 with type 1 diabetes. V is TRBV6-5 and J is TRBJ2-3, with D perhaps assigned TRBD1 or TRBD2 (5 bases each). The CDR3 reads CASFDEGPGDTQYF. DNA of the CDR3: TGTGCCAGCTTTGACGAGGGGCCAGGAGATACGCAGTATTTT.